A selection of T cell receptor beta chains follows, all from one sample in a study of shared clonotypes between healthy human individuals. Assay used: immunoSEQ multiplex PCR; TCRdb lists only in-frame clones, some missing. Found here are over a million clones, 98% of them singletons; the top ten hold approximately 0.45%. Sequencing was performed on naive CD4+ T cells sorted from blood. The receptors stem from a man aged 25 to 40 in good health. Both conserved end residues are part of each CDR3. The D gene is left open where the match is weak.

TRBV27	TRBJ2-7	NA	TGTGCCAGCAGTTTGCAGTGGTGGCCGCCCTACGAGCAGTACTTC	CASSLQWWPPYEQYF
TRBV2	TRBJ2-7	NA	TGTGCCAGCAGTGAAGCTAGGTTCCGGGAGCAGTACTTC	CASSEARFREQYF
TRBV2	TRBJ1-1	NA	TGTGCCAGCAGTGAGGGGGGGGACACTGAAGCTTTCTTT	CASSEGGDTEAFF
TRBV2	TRBJ2-2	TRBD2	TGTGCCAGTGGTTCCTACCGGACTAGCTTGAGCGGGGAGCTGTTTTTT	CASGSYRTSLSGELFF
TRBV7-6	TRBJ1-1	NA	TGTGCCAGCAGCTTAGGTGCGGGACATATTATGAACACTGAAGCTTTCTTT	CASSLGAGHIMNTEAFF
TRBV5-1	TRBJ2-1	TRBD2	TGCGCCAGCAGCTTGGTCCTAGCGGGTGAGCAGTTCTTC	CASSLVLAGEQFF
TRBV30	TRBJ2-2	TRBD2	TGTGCCTGGAACCCCGGGGGGGCAGGGGCTTTCGGGGAGCTGTTTTTT	CAWNPGGAGAFGELFF
TRBV5-5	TRBJ1-5	NA	TGTGCCAGCAGCTTGGTTCGGGGGCCGGGCAATCAGCCCCAGCATTTT	CASSLVRGPGNQPQHF
TRBV7-9	TRBJ2-1	NA	TGTGCCGCGGGATTTGCTGGTGAGCAGTTCTTC	CAAGFAGEQFF
TRBV7-6	TRBJ2-7	NA	TGTGCCAGCAGCTTAAGCACGGAGCGATCTAGGGAGCAGTACTTC	CASSLSTERSREQYF
TRBV5-5	TRBJ1-4	NA	TGTGCCAGCAGCCCACTCGGGGCAACTAATGAAAAACTGTTTTTT	CASSPLGATNEKLFF
TRBV19	TRBJ1-5	NA	TGTGCCAGTAGTCTGGGGATTAGGATAATCAATCAGCCCCAGCATTTT	CASSLGIRIINQPQHF
TRBV5-1	TRBJ2-7	NA	TGCGCCAGCAGCCGATTAGAATCGAAGGTCTACGAGCAGTACTTC	CASSRLESKVYEQYF
TRBV9	TRBJ2-1	NA	TGTGCCAGCAGCCCCCGGTCCGGGAATGAGCAGTTCTTC	CASSPRSGNEQFF
TRBV29-1	TRBJ2-2	NA	TGCAGCGTTGCCAGGGCGGGCACCGGGGAGCTGTTTTTT	CSVARAGTGELFF
TRBV6-1	TRBJ2-2	TRBD1	TGTGCCAGCAGTGAAGCTCGCCCGGGGACAGTACCTGCCGGGGAGCTGTTTTTT	CASSEARPGTVPAGELFF
TRBV4-1	TRBJ2-2	TRBD1	TGCGCCAGCAGCCAAGACCCGGGACAGGGGGCGATCGGGGAGCTGTTTTTT	CASSQDPGQGAIGELFF
TRBV7-2	TRBJ2-7	TRBD2	TGTGCCAGCAGCTTAATTTACGGGAGGGGTGAGCAGTACTTC	CASSLIYGRGEQYF
TRBV6-1	TRBJ2-7	NA	TGTGCCAGCAGCCCCACCATCTACGAGCAGTACTTC	CASSPTIYEQYF
TRBV6-1	TRBJ2-1	TRBD2	TGTGCCAGCAGGGCTAGCGGGGGGTGGCACAATGAGCAGTTCTTC	CASRASGGWHNEQFF
TRBV16	TRBJ2-1	TRBD2	TGTGCCAGCAGCCCCCGCCCCGGGACTAGCGGGAGGAATGAGCAGTTCTTC	CASSPRPGTSGRNEQFF
TRBV5-1	TRBJ1-5	NA	TGCGCCAGCAGCTTGGAGCCGGGGTACCAGCCCCAGCATTTT	CASSLEPGYQPQHF
TRBV19	TRBJ2-4	NA	TGTGCCAGTAGTAAAGGGATAGCCAAAAACATTCAGTACTTC	CASSKGIAKNIQYF
TRBV7-9	TRBJ2-4	TRBD2	TGTGCCAGCAGCGCATGGCCCACGGGGGGCAAAAACATTCAGTACTTC	CASSAWPTGGKNIQYF